The source of this TCR beta chain is a study of T cell responses to AZD1222 COVID-19 vaccine. About the study: Second-dose timings of about 4 or about 12 weeks were pooled.

The CDR3 has 12 amino acids. The germline CDR1 and CDR2 sequences are SQVTM and ANQGSEA. V lost 6 bases and J 5 bases, leaving 13 bases between the germline ends. The table came from immunoSEQ multiplex PCR; TCRdb's copy has only in-frame clones and leaves some out. Here the sample spans 25,000 to 35,000 clones, about nine tenths being singletons. V and J are TRBV29-1 and TRBJ1-2, with D possibly TRBD1 on 5 matching bases. This sequence originates from an adult in good health. This specimen consisted of peripheral blood, obtained on day 0 of AZD1222 vaccination. DNA of the CDR3: TGCAGCGTAGGGGAGGAGCCTTATGGCTACACCTTC. This codes for CSVGEEPYGYTF.